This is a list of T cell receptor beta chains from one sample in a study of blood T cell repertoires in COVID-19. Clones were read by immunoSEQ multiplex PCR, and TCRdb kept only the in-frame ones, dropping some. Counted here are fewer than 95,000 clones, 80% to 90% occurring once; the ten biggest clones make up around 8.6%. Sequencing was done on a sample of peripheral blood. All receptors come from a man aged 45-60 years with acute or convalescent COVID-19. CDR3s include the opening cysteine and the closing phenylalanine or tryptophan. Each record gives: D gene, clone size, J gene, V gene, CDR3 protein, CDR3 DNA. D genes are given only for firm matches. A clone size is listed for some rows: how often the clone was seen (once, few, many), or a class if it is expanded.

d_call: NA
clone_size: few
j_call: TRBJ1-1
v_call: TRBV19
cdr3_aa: CASSDLKKAFF
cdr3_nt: TGTGCCAGTAGCGACTTAAAAAAAGCTTTCTTT

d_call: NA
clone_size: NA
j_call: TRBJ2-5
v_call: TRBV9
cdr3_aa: CASPRKTQYF
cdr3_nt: TGTGCCAGCCCGCGGAAGACCCAGTACTTC

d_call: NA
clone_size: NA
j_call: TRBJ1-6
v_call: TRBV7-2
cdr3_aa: CASSLTGLVYNSPLHF
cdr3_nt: TGTGCCAGCAGCTTAACCGGGTTGGTCTATAATTCACCCCTCCACTTT

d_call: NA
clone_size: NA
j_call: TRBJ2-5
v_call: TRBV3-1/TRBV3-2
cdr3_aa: CASEGEGETQYF
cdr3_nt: TGTGCCAGCGAGGGGGAGGGAGAGACCCAGTACTTC

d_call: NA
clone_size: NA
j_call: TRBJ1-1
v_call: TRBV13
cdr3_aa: CASSGRGETEAFF
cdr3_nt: TGTGCCAGCAGCGGACGGGGGGAAACTGAAGCTTTCTTT

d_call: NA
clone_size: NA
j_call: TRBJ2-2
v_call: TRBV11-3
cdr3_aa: CASSPRSTGELFF
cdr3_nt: TGTGCCAGCAGCCCCAGGTCCACCGGGGAGCTGTTTTTT

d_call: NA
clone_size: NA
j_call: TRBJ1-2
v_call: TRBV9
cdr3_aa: CASSVAAQGIGYTF
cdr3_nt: TGTGCCAGCAGCGTAGCGGCACAGGGTATAGGCTACACCTTC

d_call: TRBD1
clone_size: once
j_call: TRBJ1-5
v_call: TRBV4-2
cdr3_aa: CARYRGTGGHQPQHF
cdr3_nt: TGTGCCAGATATCGCGGGACAGGGGGACATCAGCCCCAGCATTTT

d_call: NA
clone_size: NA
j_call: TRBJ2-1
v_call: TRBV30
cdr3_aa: CAWRARGLSYNEQFF
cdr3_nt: TGTGCCTGGAGGGCCAGGGGCCTATCTTACAATGAGCAGTTCTTC

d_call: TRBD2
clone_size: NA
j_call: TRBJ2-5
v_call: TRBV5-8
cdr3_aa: CASSLQRGAFQETQYF
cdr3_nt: TGTGCCAGCAGCCTTCAGCGGGGGGCGTTCCAAGAGACCCAGTACTTC

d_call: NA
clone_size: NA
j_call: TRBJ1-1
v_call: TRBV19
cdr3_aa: CASSPPSRAEAFF
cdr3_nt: TGTGCCAGTAGCCCTCCATCCCGGGCTGAAGCTTTCTTT

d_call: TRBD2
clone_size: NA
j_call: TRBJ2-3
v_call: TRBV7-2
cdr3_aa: CASSLAQWAGDTDTQYF
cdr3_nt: TGTGCCAGCAGCTTAGCTCAGTGGGCGGGAGACACAGATACGCAGTATTTT

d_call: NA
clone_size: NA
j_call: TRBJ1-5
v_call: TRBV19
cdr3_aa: CASIQGGGSGNQPQHF
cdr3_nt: TGTGCCAGTATCCAAGGCGGGGGATCGGGCAATCAGCCCCAGCATTTT

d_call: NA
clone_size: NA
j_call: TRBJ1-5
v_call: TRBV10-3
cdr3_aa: CAIRDYSGPQHF
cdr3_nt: TGTGCCATCAGAGATTATTCAGGGCCCCAGCATTTT

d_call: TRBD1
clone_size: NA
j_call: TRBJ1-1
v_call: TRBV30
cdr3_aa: CARQAAGQGEAFF
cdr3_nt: TGTGCCCGACAAGCCGCGGGACAGGGCGAAGCTTTCTTT

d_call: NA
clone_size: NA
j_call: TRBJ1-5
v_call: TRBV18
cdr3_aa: CASSPAGGNQPQHF
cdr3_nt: TGTGCCAGCTCACCGGCAGGGGGCAATCAGCCCCAGCATTTT

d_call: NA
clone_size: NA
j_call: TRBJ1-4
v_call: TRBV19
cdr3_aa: CASSTGSTNEKLFF
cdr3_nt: TGTGCCAGTAGTACCGGGTCAACTAATGAAAAACTGTTTTTT

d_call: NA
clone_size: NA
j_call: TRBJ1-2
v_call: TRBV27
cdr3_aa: CASSLGQGLGRGYTF
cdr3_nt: TGTGCCAGCAGTTTAGGGCAGGGGTTAGGCCGGGGCTACACCTTC

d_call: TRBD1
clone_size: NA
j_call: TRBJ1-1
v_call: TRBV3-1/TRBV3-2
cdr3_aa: CASSQYRGEAEAFF
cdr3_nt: TGTGCCAGCAGCCAATACAGGGGGGAGGCTGAAGCTTTCTTT

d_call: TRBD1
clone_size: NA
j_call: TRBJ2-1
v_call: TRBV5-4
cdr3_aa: CASSPRTGDYNEQFF
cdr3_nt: TGTGCCAGCAGCCCCAGGACAGGCGACTACAATGAGCAGTTCTTC

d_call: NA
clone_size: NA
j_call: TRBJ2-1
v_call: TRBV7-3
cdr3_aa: CASRPGGLGSYNEQFF
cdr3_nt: TGTGCCAGCAGGCCGGGGGGCCTGGGCTCCTACAATGAGCAGTTCTTC

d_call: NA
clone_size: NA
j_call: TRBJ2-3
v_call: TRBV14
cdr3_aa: CASSPGLSADTQYF
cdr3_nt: TGTGCCAGCAGCCCGGGACTGTCCGCAGATACGCAGTATTTT

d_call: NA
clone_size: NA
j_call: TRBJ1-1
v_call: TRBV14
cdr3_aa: CASSTATLGVEAFF
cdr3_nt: TGTGCCAGCAGCACAGCCACCTTAGGGGTTGAAGCTTTCTTT

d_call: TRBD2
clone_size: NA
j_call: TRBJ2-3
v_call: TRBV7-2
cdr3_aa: CASSPSGGTTDTQYF
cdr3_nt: TGTGCCAGCAGCCCAAGCGGGGGGACCACAGATACGCAGTATTTT

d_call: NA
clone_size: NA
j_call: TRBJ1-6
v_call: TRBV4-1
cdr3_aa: CASSQDQGWNSPLHF
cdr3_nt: TGCGCCAGCAGCCAAGATCAGGGGTGGAATTCACCCCTCCACTTT

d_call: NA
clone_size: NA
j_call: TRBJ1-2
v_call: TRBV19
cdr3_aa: CASSIGESNYGYTF
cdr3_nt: TGTGCCAGTAGTATCGGGGAGTCGAACTATGGCTACACCTTC

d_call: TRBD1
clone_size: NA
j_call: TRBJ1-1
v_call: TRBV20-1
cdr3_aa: CSAREQGVAFF
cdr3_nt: TGCAGTGCTAGGGAACAGGGGGTAGCTTTCTTT

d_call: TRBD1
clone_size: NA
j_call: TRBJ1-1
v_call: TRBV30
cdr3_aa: CAWRGLVGQGNTEAFF
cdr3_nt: TGTGCCTGGAGGGGCTTAGTCGGACAGGGGAACACTGAAGCTTTCTTT

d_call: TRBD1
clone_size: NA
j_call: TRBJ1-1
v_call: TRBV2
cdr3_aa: CASSYLTGRGAEAFF
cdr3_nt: TGTGCCAGCAGTTACCTGACAGGGAGAGGCGCTGAAGCTTTCTTT

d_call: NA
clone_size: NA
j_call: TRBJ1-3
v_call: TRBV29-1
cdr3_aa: CSGRVGGNTIYF
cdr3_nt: TGCAGTGGGCGGGTTGGTGGAAACACCATATATTTT

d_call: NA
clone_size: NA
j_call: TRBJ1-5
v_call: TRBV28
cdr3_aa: CASSLGARIGNQPQHF
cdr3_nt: TGTGCCAGCAGTTTAGGGGCGAGGATTGGCAATCAGCCCCAGCATTTT

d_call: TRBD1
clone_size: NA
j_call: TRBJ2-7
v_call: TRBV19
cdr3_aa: CASSQPGQGYEQYF
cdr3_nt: TGTGCCAGTAGTCAACCGGGACAGGGGTACGAGCAGTACTTC

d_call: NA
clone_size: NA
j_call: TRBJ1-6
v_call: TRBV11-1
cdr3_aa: CASSFSGGNSPLHF
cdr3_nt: TGTGCCAGCAGCTTTTCAGGAGGAAATTCACCCCTCCACTTT

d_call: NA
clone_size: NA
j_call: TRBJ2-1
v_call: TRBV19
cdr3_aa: CASIDSIYNEQFF
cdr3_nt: TGTGCCAGCATTGACAGTATATACAATGAGCAGTTCTTC

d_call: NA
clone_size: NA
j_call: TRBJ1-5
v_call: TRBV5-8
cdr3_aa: CASSLRLYSNQPQHF
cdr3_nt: TGTGCCAGCAGCTTGCGCCTCTATAGCAATCAGCCCCAGCATTTT

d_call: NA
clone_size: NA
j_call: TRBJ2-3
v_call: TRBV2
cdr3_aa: CASSGWTLPTISTDTQYF
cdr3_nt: TGTGCCAGCAGTGGTTGGACACTCCCTACAATCAGCACAGATACGCAGTATTTT

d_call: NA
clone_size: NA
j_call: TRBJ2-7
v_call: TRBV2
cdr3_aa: CASKGVTGTYEQYF
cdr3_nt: TGTGCCAGCAAGGGGGTGACGGGCACCTACGAGCAGTACTTC

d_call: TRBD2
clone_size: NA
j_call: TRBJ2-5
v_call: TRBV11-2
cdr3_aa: CASSLDMAGGWETQYF
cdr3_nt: TGTGCCAGCAGCTTAGATATGGCGGGGGGTTGGGAGACCCAGTACTTC

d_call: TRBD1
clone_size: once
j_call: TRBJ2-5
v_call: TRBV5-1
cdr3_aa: CASSSGQGWETQYF
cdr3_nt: TGCGCCAGCAGCTCCGGACAGGGGTGGGAGACCCAGTACTTC

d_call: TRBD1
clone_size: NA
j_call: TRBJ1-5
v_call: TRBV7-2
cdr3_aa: CASSFDRDQPQHF
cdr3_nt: TGTGCCAGCAGCTTCGACAGGGACCAGCCCCAGCATTTT

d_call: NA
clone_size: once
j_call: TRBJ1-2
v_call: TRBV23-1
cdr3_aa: CASSLGAGGYTF
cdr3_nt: TGCGCCAGCAGTCTAGGGGCAGGAGGCTACACCTTC

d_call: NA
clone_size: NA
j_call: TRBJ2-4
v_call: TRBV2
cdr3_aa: CASSVSWQSVAKNIQYF
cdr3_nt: TGTGCCAGCAGTGTGTCTTGGCAATCTGTTGCCAAAAACATTCAGTACTTC

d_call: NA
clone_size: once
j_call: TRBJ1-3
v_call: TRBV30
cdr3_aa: CAWSKGGMAGNTIYF
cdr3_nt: TGTGCCTGGAGTAAGGGGGGGATGGCTGGAAACACCATATATTTT

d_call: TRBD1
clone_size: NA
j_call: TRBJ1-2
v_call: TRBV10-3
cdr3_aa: CAIGTGAKGGYTF
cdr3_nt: TGTGCCATTGGGACAGGGGCAAAGGGTGGCTACACCTTC

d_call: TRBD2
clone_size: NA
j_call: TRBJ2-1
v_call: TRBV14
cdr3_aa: CASSRLAGINEQFF
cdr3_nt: TGTGCCAGCAGCCGACTAGCGGGGATCAATGAGCAGTTCTTC

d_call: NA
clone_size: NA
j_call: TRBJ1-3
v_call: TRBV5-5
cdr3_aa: CASSLYDSSSGNTIYF
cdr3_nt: TGTGCCAGCAGCTTGTACGACTCTTCCTCTGGAAACACCATATATTTT